This TCR beta chain derives from a study of molecular identifiers for immune sequencing clone quantification. Bulk TCR library preparation followed previously described methods with listed TCR primers. TCRdb reprocessed the PCR reads with MiXCR, giving one entry per CDR3 protein. This sample carries nearly 650,000 distinct CDR3 sequences, 25% of them seen once, and the ten largest clones take about 0.78%. Germline V gene data show CDR1 as SGHRS and CDR2 as YFSETQ. V gave up 2 bases and J gave up 4 bases; unmatched junction bases: 8. There are 16 residues in the CDR3. This clonotype was recorded at least ten times. Its antigen remains unidentified. Points from the study as a whole: Clones that exceeded 20 RNA copies held over 99% of effector molecules, yet under 1% in naive cells.

Source material for naive CD8 libraries was roughly 20,000 to 1,100,000 sorted cells, with 10%, 30% or 50% RNA. Naive CD8 T cells were picked out by sorting for CD8+CD4-CCR7+CD45RA+. What was sequenced was naive CD8+ T cells from blood, with Jurkat cell RNA spiked in. Subset: FACS-sorted CD8+CD4-CCR7+CD45RA+ naive T cells. J is TRBJ2-5 and V is TRBV5-1; TRBD2 agrees at 10 bases. The TCR originated in a human donor in good health. Some libraries in this study had Jurkat cell RNA spiked in. The DNA of the CDR3 is TGCGCCAGCAGCTTAACTCTAGCGGGAGTAGGAGAGACCCAGTACTTC. It is translated as CASSLTLAGVGETQYF.